This T cell receptor (beta chain) appears in the sequencing data of a study of T-cell memory formation after mild COVID-19. Study-wide context: There were largely donor-specific TCR clusters. Study-wide findings and caveats: Clones that contracted from day 15 to 85 had balanced CD4/CD8; later expanders were CD4+ biased.

TCRdb independently ran MiXCR on the 5' RACE reads; one entry per CDR3 protein. The sample shows roughly 400,000 distinct CDR3 sequences, roughly 15% of them seen only once. Comments on this clonotype: The target antigen is unknown.

The V end lost 4 bases, the J end lost 5 bases, and 13 bases lay between the germline ends. The CDR3 length is 13 residues. Germline V CDR1 and CDR2: SGHRS, YFSETQ. The receptor was isolated from a man between 18 and 35 years old who had mild COVID-19 (a few samples of this study predate the infection). Cell type and time point are not known. The rearrangement joins TRBV5-1 to TRBJ2-7, with D possibly being TRBD1 (5 bases). Input material: PBMCs or a T cell subset sorted from them (not recorded which). The CDR3 loop is CASSTGHLNEQYF. The CDR3, as DNA: TGCGCCAGCAGCACTGGACACCTAAACGAGCAGTACTTC.